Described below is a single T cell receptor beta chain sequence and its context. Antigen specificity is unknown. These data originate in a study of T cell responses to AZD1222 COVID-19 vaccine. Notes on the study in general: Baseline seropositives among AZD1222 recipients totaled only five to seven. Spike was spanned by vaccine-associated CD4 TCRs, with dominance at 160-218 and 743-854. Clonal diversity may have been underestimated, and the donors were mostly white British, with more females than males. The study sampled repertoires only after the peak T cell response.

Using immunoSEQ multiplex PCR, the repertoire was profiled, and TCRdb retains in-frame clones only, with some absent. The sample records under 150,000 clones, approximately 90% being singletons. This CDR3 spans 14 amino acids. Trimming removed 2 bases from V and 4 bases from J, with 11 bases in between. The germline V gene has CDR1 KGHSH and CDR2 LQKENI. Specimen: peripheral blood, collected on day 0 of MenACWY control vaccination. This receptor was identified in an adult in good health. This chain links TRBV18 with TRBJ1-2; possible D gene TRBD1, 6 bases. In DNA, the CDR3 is TGTGCCAGCTCACCAGAGGACAGAACCTATGGCTACACCTTC. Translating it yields CASSPEDRTYGYTF.